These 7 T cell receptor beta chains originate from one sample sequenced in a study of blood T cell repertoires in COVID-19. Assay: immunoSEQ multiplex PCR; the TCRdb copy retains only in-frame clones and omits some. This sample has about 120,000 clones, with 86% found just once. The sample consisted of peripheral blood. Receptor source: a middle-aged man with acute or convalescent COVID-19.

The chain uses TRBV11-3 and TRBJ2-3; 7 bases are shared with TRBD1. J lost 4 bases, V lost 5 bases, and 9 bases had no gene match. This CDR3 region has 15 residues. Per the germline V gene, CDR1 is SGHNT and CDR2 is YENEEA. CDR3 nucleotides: TGTGCCAGCAGCCCCGGGACAGCCCCACCAGATACGCAGTATTTT. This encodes CASSPGTAPPDTQYF.

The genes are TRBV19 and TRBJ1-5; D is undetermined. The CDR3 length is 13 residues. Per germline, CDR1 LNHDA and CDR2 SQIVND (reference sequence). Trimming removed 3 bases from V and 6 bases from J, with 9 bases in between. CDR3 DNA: TGTGCCAGTAGTATGTCGAGTATTCAGCCCCAGCATTTT. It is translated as CASSMSSIQPQHF.

The CDR3 DNA follows: TGTGCCACCAGCAGAGATTTTGGTTCACCCTATAGCAATCAGCCCCAGCATTTT. It is translated as CATSRDFGSPYSNQPQHF. This sequence joins TRBV15 and TRBJ1-5; D is undetermined. The CDR3 runs to 18 residues. Germline V gene data show CDR1 as LNHNV and CDR2 as YYDKDF (reference sequence). The germline V and J ends were trimmed by 0 bases and 0 bases, with 15 bases remaining between them.

The CDR3 reads CASSQGPAGTYEQYF. DNA of the CDR3: TGTGCCAGCTCTCAAGGACCAGCGGGAACCTACGAGCAGTACTTC. This chain links TRBV18 with TRBJ2-7; 7 nucleotides align to TRBD2. J lost 2 bases, V lost 6 bases, and 10 bases had no gene match. The CDR3 has 15 residues. Germline V CDR1 and CDR2: KGHSH, LQKENI.

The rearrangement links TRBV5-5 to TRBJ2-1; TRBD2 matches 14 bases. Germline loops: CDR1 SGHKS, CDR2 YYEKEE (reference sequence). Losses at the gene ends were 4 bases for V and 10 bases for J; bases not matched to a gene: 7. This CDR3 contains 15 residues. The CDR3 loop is CASSDRLAGGNEQFF. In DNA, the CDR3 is TGTGCCAGCAGCGACCGACTAGCGGGGGGGAACGAGCAGTTCTTC.

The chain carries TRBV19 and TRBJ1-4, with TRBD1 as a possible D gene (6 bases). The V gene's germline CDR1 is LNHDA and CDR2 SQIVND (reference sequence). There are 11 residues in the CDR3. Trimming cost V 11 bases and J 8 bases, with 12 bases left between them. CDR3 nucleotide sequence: TGTGCCGGGCCGGGGGGCGAAAAACTGTTTTTT. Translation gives CAGPGGEKLFF. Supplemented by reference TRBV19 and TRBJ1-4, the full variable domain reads DGGITQSPKYLFRKEGQNVTLSCEQNLNHDAMYWYRQDPGQGLRLIYYSQIVNDFQKGDIAEGYSVSREKKESFPLTVTSAQKNPTAFYLCAGPGGEKLFFGSGTQLSVL.

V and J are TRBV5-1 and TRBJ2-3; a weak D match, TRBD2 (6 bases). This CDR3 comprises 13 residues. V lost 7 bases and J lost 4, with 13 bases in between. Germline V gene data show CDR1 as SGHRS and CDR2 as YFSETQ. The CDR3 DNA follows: TGCGCCAGCGCGACGGGAGCTTCAGATACGCAGTATTTT. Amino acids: CASATGASDTQYF.